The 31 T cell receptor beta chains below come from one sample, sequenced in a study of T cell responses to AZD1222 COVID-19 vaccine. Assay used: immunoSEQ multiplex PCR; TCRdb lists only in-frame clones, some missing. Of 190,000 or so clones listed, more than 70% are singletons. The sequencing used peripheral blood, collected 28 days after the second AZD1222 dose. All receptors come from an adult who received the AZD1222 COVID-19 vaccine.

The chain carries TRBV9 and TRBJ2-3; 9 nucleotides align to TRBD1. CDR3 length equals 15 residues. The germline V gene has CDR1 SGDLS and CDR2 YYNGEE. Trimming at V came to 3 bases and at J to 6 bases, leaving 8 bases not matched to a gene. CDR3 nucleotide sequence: TGTGCCAGCAGCGGACCGGGACAGGGTATTGATACGCAGTATTTT. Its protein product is CASSGPGQGIDTQYF.

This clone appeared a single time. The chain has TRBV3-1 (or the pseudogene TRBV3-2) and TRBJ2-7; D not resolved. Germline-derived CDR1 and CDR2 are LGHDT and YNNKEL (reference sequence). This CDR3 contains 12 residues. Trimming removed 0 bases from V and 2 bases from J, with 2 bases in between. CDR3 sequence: CASSQDTYEQYF. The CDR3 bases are TGTGCCAGCAGCCAAGACACCTACGAGCAGTACTTC.

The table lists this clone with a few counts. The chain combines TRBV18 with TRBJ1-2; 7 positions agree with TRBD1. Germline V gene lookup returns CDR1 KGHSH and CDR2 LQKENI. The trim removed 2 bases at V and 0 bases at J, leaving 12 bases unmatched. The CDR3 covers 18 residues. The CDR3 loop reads CASSPAMRGPGANYGYTF. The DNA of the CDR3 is TGTGCCAGCTCACCAGCCATGAGGGGGCCAGGGGCTAACTATGGCTACACCTTC.

The CDR3 nucleotides are TGTGCCATCAGCGGTCAGTGGTTACTAGCGGACTTCGGCGATGAGCAGTTCTTC. Translated, it gives CAISGQWLLADFGDEQFF. This chain connects TRBV10-3 to TRBJ2-1, with TRBD2 identical over 8 bases. Germline loops: CDR1 ENHRY, CDR2 SYGVKD. CDR3 size: 18 residues. Trimming at V came to 6 bases and at J to 8 bases, leaving 21 bases not matched to a gene.

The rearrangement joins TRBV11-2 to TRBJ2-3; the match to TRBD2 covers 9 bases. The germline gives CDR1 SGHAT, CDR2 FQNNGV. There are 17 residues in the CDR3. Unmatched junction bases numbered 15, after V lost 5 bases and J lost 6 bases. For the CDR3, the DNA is TGTGCCAGCAGCCCCTCGGGGAGCGGGAGGTCTGGTGATACGCAGTATTTT. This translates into CASSPSGSGRSGDTQYF.

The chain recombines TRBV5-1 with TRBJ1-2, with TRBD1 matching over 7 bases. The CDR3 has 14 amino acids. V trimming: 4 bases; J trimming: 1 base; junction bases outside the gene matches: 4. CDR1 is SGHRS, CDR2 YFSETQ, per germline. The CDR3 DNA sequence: TGCGCCAGCAGCACAGGGGACCGTAACTATGGCTACACCTTC. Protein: CASSTGDRNYGYTF.

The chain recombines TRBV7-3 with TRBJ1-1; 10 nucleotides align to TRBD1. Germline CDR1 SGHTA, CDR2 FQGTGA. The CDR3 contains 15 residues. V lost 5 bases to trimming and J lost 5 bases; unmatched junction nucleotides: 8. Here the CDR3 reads CASSPRQGAATEAFF. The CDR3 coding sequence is TGTGCCAGCAGCCCGCGACAGGGGGCGGCTACTGAAGCTTTCTTT.

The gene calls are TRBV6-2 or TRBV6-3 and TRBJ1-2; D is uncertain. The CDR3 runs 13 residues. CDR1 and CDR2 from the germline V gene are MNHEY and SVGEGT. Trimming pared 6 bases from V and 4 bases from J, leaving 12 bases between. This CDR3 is CASSPGPVYGYTF. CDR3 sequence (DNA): TGTGCCAGCAGCCCCGGACCGGTCTATGGCTACACCTTC.

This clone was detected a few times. The CDR3 here is CASSTWGYEQYF. CDR3 DNA sequence: TGCGCCAGCAGTACTTGGGGTTACGAGCAGTACTTC. The chain carries TRBV5-1 and TRBJ2-7; the D is unclear. V lost 5 bases to trimming and J lost 4 bases, with 10 bases between them. The germline V gene has CDR1 SGHRS and CDR2 YFSETQ. The CDR3 consists of 12 residues.

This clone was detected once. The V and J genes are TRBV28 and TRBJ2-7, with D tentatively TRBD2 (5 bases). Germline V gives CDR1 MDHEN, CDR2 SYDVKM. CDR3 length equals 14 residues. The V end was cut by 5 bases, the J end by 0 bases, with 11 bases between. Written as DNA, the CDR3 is TGTGCCAGCAGTCCCCTACTAGGCTCCTACGAGCAGTACTTC. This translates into CASSPLLGSYEQYF.

CDR3 sequence: CASSNPGQGAGDTEAFF. DNA for the CDR3: TGCGCCAGCAGCAATCCGGGACAGGGGGCTGGGGACACTGAAGCTTTCTTT. V is TRBV5-1 and J is TRBJ1-1; TRBD1 agrees at 12 bases. Germline V gives CDR1 SGHRS, CDR2 YFSETQ. The junction had 10 bases not matched to a gene; V was cut back by 4 bases and J by 3 bases. The CDR3 loop spans 17 amino acids. Based on the CDR3 plus reference TRBV5-1 and TRBJ1-1, the full variable domain is KAGVTQTPRYLIKTRGQQVTLSCSPISGHRSVSWYQQTPGQGLQFLFEYFSETQRNKGNFPGRFSGRQFSNSRSEMNVSTLELGDSALYLCASSNPGQGAGDTEAFFGQGTRLTVV.

The DNA of the CDR3 is TGCGCCAGCAGCCGCGGACAGGGGGCAGCAGATACGCAGTATTTT. It is translated as CASSRGQGAADTQYF. The V gene is TRBV4-3, the J gene TRBJ2-3, with 11 positions matching TRBD1. This CDR3 is built from 15 residues. V shed 4 bases, J shed 4 bases, and the junction held 4 bases outside the gene matches. Germline V CDR1 and CDR2: LGHNA, YSLEER.

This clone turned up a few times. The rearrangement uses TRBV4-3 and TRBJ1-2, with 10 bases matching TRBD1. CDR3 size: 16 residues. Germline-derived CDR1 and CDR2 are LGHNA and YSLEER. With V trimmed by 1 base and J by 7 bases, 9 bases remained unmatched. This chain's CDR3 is CASSQVSGTGVRGYTF. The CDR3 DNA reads TGCGCCAGCAGCCAAGTGTCCGGGACAGGGGTCCGTGGCTACACCTTC.

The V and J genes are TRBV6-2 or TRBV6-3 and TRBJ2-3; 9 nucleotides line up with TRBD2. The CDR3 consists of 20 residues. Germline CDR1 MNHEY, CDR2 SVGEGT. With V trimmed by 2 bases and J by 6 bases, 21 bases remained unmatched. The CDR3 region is CASSYPLQRVAGGGPDTQYF. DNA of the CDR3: TGTGCCAGCAGTTACCCACTGCAGCGGGTCGCGGGAGGGGGCCCGGATACGCAGTATTTT.

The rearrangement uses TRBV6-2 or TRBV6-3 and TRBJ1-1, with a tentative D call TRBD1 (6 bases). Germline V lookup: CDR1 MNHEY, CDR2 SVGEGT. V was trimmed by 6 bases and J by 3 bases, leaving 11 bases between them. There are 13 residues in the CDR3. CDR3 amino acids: CASSPRTDTEAFF. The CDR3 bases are TGTGCCAGCAGCCCAAGGACAGACACTGAAGCTTTCTTT.

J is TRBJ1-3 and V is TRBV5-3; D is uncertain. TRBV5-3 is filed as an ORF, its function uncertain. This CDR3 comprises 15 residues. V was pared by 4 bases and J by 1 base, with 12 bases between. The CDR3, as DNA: TGTGCCAGAAGCCCCATTTACGTTTCTGGAAACACCATATATTTT. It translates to CARSPIYVSGNTIYF.

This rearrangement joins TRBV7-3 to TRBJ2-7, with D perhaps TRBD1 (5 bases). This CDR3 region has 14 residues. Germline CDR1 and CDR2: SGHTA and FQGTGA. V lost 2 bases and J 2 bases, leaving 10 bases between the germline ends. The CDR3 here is CASSLGAPAYEQYF. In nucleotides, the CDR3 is TGTGCCAGCAGCTTAGGGGCCCCTGCCTACGAGCAGTACTTC. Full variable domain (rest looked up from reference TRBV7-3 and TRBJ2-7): GAGVSQTPSNKVTEKGKYVELRCDPISGHTALYWYRQSLGQGPEFLIYFQGTGAADDSGLPNDRFFAVRPEGSVSTLKIQRTERGDSAVYLCASSLGAPAYEQYFGPGTRLTVT.

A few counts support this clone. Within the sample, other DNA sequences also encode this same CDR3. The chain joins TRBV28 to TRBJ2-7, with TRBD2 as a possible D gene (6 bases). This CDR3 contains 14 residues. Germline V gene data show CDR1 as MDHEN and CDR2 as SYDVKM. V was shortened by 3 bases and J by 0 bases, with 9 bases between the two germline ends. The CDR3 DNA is TGTGCCAGCAGTTTTCCCGGGAGCTCCTACGAGCAGTACTTC. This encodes CASSFPGSSYEQYF.

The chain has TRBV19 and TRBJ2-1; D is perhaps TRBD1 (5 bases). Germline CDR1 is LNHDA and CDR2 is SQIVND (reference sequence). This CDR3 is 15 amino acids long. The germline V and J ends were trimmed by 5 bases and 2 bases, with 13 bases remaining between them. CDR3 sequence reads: CASSPDRYAYNEQFF. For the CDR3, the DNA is TGTGCCAGTAGTCCAGACAGATACGCCTACAATGAGCAGTTCTTC.

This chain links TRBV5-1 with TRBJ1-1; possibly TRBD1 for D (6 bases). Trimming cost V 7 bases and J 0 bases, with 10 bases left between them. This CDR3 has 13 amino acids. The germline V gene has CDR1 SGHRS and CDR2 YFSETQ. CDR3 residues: CASHTGMNTEAFF. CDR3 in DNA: TGCGCCAGCCATACAGGGATGAACACTGAAGCTTTCTTT.

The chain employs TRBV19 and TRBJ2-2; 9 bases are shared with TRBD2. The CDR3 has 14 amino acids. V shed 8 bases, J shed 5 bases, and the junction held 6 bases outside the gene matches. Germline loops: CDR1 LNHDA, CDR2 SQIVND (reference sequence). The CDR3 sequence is CASWREGRTGELFF. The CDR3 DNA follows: TGTGCCAGTTGGCGGGAGGGGAGAACCGGGGAGCTGTTTTTT.

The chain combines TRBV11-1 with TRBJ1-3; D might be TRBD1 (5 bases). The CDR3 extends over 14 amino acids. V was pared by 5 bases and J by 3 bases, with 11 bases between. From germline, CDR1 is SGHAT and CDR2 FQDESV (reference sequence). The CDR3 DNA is TGTGCCAGCAGCCCAGCGGGGCTTGGAAACACCATATATTTT. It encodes CASSPAGLGNTIYF. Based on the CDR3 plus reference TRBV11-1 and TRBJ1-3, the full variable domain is EAEVAQSPRYKITEKSQAVAFWCDPISGHATLYWYRQILGQGPELLVQFQDESVVDDSQLPKDRFSAERLKGVDSTLKIQPAELGDSAMYLCASSPAGLGNTIYFGEGSWLTVV.

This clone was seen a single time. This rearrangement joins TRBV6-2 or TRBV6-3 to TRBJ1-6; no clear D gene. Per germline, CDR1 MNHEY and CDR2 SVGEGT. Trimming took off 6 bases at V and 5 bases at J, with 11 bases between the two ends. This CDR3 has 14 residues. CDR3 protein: CASSLTVHNSPLHF. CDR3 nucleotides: TGTGCCAGCAGCCTCACGGTGCATAATTCACCCCTCCACTTT.

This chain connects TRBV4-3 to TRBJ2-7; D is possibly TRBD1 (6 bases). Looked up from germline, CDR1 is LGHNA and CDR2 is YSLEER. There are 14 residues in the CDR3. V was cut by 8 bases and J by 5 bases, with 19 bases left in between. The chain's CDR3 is CASSPGVGSHEQYF. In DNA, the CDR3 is TGCGCCAGCTCCCCAGGGGTGGGGTCCCACGAGCAGTACTTC.

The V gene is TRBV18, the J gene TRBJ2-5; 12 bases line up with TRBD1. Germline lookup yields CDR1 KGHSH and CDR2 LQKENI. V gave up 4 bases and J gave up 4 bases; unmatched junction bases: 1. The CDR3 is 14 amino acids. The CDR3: CASSQGQGAETQYF. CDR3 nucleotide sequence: TGTGCCAGCTCACAGGGACAGGGGGCAGAGACCCAGTACTTC.

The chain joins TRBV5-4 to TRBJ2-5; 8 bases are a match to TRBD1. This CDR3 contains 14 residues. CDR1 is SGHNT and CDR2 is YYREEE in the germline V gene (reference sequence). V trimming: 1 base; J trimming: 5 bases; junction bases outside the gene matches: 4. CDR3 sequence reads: CASSLQTGGETQYF. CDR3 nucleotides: TGTGCCAGCAGCTTGCAAACAGGGGGGGAGACCCAGTACTTC.

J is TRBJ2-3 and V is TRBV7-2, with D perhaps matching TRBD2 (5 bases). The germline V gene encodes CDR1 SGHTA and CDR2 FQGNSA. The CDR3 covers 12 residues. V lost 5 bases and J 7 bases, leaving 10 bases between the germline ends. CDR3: CASSRTGNTQYF. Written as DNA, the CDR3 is TGTGCCAGCAGCCGCACGGGAAATACGCAGTATTTT.

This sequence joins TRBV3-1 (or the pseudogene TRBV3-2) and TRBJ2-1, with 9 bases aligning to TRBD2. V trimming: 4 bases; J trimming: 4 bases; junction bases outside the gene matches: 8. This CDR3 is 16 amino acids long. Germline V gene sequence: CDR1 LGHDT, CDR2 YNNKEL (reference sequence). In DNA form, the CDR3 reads TGTGCCAGCAGCCCCTCGGGGCGGGAGGGGTACAATGAGCAGTTCTTC. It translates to CASSPSGREGYNEQFF.

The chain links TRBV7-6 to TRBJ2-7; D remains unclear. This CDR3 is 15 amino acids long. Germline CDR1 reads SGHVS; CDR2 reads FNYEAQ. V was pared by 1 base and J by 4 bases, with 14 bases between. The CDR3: CASSLVDGVRYEQYF. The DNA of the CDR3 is TGTGCCAGCAGCTTAGTAGACGGCGTGAGGTACGAGCAGTACTTC.

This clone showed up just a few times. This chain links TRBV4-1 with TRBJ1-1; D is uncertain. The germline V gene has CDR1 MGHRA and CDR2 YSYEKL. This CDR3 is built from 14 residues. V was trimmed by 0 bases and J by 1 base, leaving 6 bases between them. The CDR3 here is CASSQDPGNTEAFF. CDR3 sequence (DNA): TGCGCCAGCAGCCAAGACCCAGGGAACACTGAAGCTTTCTTT.

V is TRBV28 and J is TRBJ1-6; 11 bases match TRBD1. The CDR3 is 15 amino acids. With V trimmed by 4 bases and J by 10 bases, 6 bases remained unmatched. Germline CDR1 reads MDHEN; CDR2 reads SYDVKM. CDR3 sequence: CASSSAGQGDSPLHF. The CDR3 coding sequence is TGTGCCAGCAGTTCCGCGGGACAGGGGGACTCACCCCTCCACTTT.